This record covers a single T cell receptor beta chain. Its antigen is still unknown. This record belongs to a study of T cell responses to AZD1222 COVID-19 vaccine. The study, taken as a whole, reports: In the spike-specific TCR repertoire, nearly half reportedly target unmutated variant regions. The peak T cell response came first, and repertoires were sampled only after it. Distributed over spike, vaccine-associated CD4 TCRs predominated at 160-218 and 743-854. Possibly, clonal diversity was underestimated; donors were largely white British and included more females.

The CDR3 covers 14 residues. Germline V gene lookup returns CDR1 SGDLS and CDR2 YYNGEE. The V end was cut by 4 bases, the J end by 4 bases, with 14 bases between. The table came from immunoSEQ multiplex PCR; TCRdb's copy has only in-frame clones and leaves some out. The sample records 90,000 to 100,000 clones, about 88% being singletons. The receptor was derived from an adult who received the AZD1222 COVID-19 vaccine. This sequence joins TRBV9 and TRBJ1-2, with D unresolved. The sample in question was peripheral blood, obtained 28 days after the second AZD1222 dose. CDR3 loop: CASSSGGYFYGYTF. The CDR3 DNA sequence: TGTGCCAGCAGCTCTGGCGGCTACTTCTATGGCTACACCTTC.